Sequencing of this T cell receptor beta chain was carried out in a study of blood T cells in healthy people across ages. Study-level results: Donor CMV infection status was unknown, possibly confounding age-related changes in expanded clonotypes. Age brought a roughly linear fall in TCR beta diversity measured per million T cells.

There are 13 residues in the CDR3. Germline V gene data show CDR1 as SNHLY and CDR2 as FYNNEI. The second PCR ran about 7 to 12 cycles with a sample-barcoded 5' primer and J-beta primers. TCRdb re-called the 5' RACE reads through MiXCR, storing one row per CDR3 protein. The sample records hundreds of thousands of distinct CDR3 sequences, around 31% being singletons. As to this clonotype: Antigen specificity is unknown. This sequence may be a read error, since a much larger clone differs from it by one base.

The rearrangement uses TRBV2 and TRBJ1-4; D is uncertain. The receptor's source is an elderly woman in good health. The material sequenced was blood. This CDR3 reads CASSRVHNERLFF. The CDR3 bases are TGTGCCAGCAGCCGGGTCCATAATGAAAGACTGTTTTTT.